A selection of T cell receptor beta chains follows, all from one sample in a study of blood T cells in healthy people across ages. TCRdb re-called the 5' RACE reads with MiXCR, one entry per CDR3 protein. The table records about 1,600,000 distinct CDR3 sequences, 42% of them present only once. Sequenced material: blood. These receptors all come from a woman younger than 35 in good health. Both conserved end residues are part of each CDR3. D genes are given only for firm matches. Size tells how often a clone was seen (once, few, many) or the class of an expanded clone, and some rows leave it out.

>15|.|TRBV9|few|TRBJ2-3
TGTGCCAGCAGCTTCTTCGGCTCTAGCACAGATACGCAGTATTTT
CASSFFGSSTDTQYF
>16|TRBD1|TRBV27|.|TRBJ2-7
TGTGCCAACAGTCCCTCCCGCCGGACAGGGGACTACGAGCAGTACTTC
CANSPSRRTGDYEQYF
>15|.|TRBV4-2|few|TRBJ1-1
TGTGCCAGCAGCCAACAGGGGAGGATGAACACTGAAGCTTTCTTT
CASSQQGRMNTEAFF
>13|.|TRBV6-1|.|TRBJ1-2
TGTGCCAGCAGTGAAGAAGGACAGCGAATCCCCACCTTC
CASSEEGQRIPTF
>17|TRBD1|TRBV7-9|.|TRBJ2-1
TGTGCCAGCAGCTTAGCTCAGATAAAAAGACAGGGCGGTGAGCAGTTCTTC
CASSLAQIKRQGGEQFF
>14|.|TRBV20-1|.|TRBJ2-6
TGCAGTGGAAAGGGATTAAGTGGGGCCAACGTCCTGACTTTC
CSGKGLSGANVLTF
>16|.|TRBV4-1|.|TRBJ2-3
TGCGCCAGCAGCCCGACGTGGAACGCCGAGGGCGATACGCAGTATTTT
CASSPTWNAEGDTQYF
>16|TRBD1|TRBV6-2/TRBV6-3|few|TRBJ2-1
TGTGCCAGCAGTAGTGCCAGGGGGCTCTCCTACAATGAGCAGTTCTTC
CASSSARGLSYNEQFF
>21|TRBD2|TRBV20-1|few|TRBJ2-3
TGCAGTGCTAGAGATTACTCAGGACTAGCGGGTAGATTGGGTGGCACAGATACGCAGTATTTT
CSARDYSGLAGRLGGTDTQYF
>12|.|TRBV12-3/TRBV12-4|.|TRBJ1-1
TGTGCCAGCAGTTCAAGTACAGAGGAGGCTTTCTTT
CASSSSTEEAFF
>11|.|TRBV20-1|.|TRBJ2-3
TGCAGTGCGAAAGTTCTCGATACGCAGTATTTT
CSAKVLDTQYF
>15|.|TRBV12-3/TRBV12-4|many|TRBJ2-6
TGTGCCAGCAGCCTTCGGGACTCTGGGGCCAACGTCCTGACTTTC
CASSLRDSGANVLTF
>15|.|TRBV7-2|.|TRBJ2-5
TGTGCCAGCAGCCCATACGGGAGCGATCAAGAGACCCAGTACTTC
CASSPYGSDQETQYF
>15|.|TRBV6-5|few|TRBJ1-2
TGTGCCAGCAGACTGGGGGGGCTGAGTGGCTATGGCTACACCTTC
CASRLGGLSGYGYTF
>14|.|TRBV10-3|few|TRBJ2-3
TGTGCCATCAGTGAGGTCGTGGGGGACTATACGCAGTATTTT
CAISEVVGDYTQYF
>15|TRBD1|TRBV10-3|few|TRBJ1-1
TGTGCCATCAGCCGGGACAGCAACCTGAACACTGAAGCTTTCTTT
CAISRDSNLNTEAFF
>17|.|TRBV4-1|few|TRBJ2-3
TGCGCCAGCAGCCAAGAGGACGGGGGCCTTAGCACAGATACGCAGTATTTT
CASSQEDGGLSTDTQYF
>15|.|TRBV21-1|few|TRBJ2-7
TGTGCCAGCAGCAAAGCGGGACAGGGAACCTACGAGCAGTACTTC
CASSKAGQGTYEQYF
>13|TRBD1|TRBV14|.|TRBJ1-6
TGTGCCAGCAGCCAAACAGGGGGCTCACCCCTCCACTTT
CASSQTGGSPLHF
>15|.|TRBV18|.|TRBJ2-3
TGTGCCAGCTCTCGGACGGAGAGCCCGGCAGATACGCAGTATTTT
CASSRTESPADTQYF
>13|.|TRBV12-3/TRBV12-4|few|TRBJ2-5
TGTGCCAGCAGCGGGGTGCGCCGGGAGACCCAGTACTTC
CASSGVRRETQYF
>13|TRBD2|TRBV25-1|.|TRBJ2-1
TGTACCAGCAGGGTTAGCGGGAGCTATGAGCAGTTCTTC
CTSRVSGSYEQFF
>13|.|TRBV29-1|few|TRBJ2-5
TGCAGCGTTGGGGGGTCAGGGTTGGAGACCCAGTACTTC
CSVGGSGLETQYF
>15|.|TRBV18|.|TRBJ1-1
TGTGCCAGCTCACCAGGGGTCCTACGAGGCACTGAAGCTTTCTTT
CASSPGVLRGTEAFF
>15|.|TRBV21-1|few|TRBJ2-2
TGTGCCAGCAGCAGGGGACAGCTTGGTGACGGGGAGCTGTTTTTT
CASSRGQLGDGELFF
>17|TRBD1|TRBV25-1|.|TRBJ1-1
TGTGCCAGCAGTGAATTAACAGGGGGGAGAGGGAACACTGAAGCTTTCTTT
CASSELTGGRGNTEAFF
>14|.|TRBV10-1|few|TRBJ1-5
TGCGCCAGCAGTGACCTCGATAGCAATCAGCCCCAGCATTTT
CASSDLDSNQPQHF
>13|.|TRBV7-8|.|TRBJ2-7
TGTGCCAGCAGCCACCTCAACTCGTACGAGCAGTACTTC
CASSHLNSYEQYF
>13|.|TRBV10-3|few|TRBJ1-2
TGTGCCATCAGTGGACAGGCCAACTATGGCTACACCTTC
CAISGQANYGYTF
>16|TRBD2|TRBV4-1|.|TRBJ2-1
TGCGCCAGCAGCCAACCGACTAGCGGCCCCACCAATGAGCAGTTCTTC
CASSQPTSGPTNEQFF
>14|.|TRBV6-1|.|TRBJ2-1
TGTGCCAGCAGTGAAATTTTGGGGGGCAATGAGCAGTTCTTC
CASSEILGGNEQFF
>13|.|TRBV7-3|few|TRBJ1-2
TGTGCCAGCAGCTCCCAACCGACAGGTGGCTACACCTTC
CASSSQPTGGYTF
>17|.|TRBV21-1|.|TRBJ1-2
TGTGCCAGCAGCGGGAGGCTCGGGGGGCGCCGCTCCCATGGCTACACCTTC
CASSGRLGGRRSHGYTF
>13|.|TRBV27|.|TRBJ1-5
TGTGCCAGCAGTTGGTCGACCAATCAGCCCCAGCATTTT
CASSWSTNQPQHF
>19|.|TRBV6-7|.|TRBJ2-1
TGTGCCAGCAGTTACTCGTGGGGTAGCGGAGGGGCATCCTACAATGAGCAGTTCTTC
CASSYSWGSGGASYNEQFF
>17|.|TRBV6-2/TRBV6-3|few|TRBJ1-2
TGTGCCAGCAGCTCTCTATTCCGGGACACCCATAACTATGGCTACACCTTC
CASSSLFRDTHNYGYTF
>14|.|TRBV7-9|few|TRBJ1-1
TGTGCCAGCAGCATAACCAACGGAGGGACTGAAGCTTTCTTT
CASSITNGGTEAFF
>16|.|TRBV6-2/TRBV6-3|few|TRBJ2-7
TGTGCCTCCCCGAAAATCGCCACGCCAGGATGTCACGAGCAGTACTTC
CASPKIATPGCHEQYF